This TCR beta chain is drawn from a study of human T cells and chemical hapten exposure. This sample's time point: patch test 2, 6 weeks after DPC sensitization. Documented treatment: therapeutic diphenylcyclopropenone sensitization with weekly scalp DPC. Findings and caveats of the study: DPC sensitization did not alter TCRs above 1 in 1000 frequency.

A remark on this clonotype: Its matching antigen is unknown. A junction boundary mismatches the germline segment, possibly from a read error.

The library labeled individual cDNA molecules by adding unique molecular identifiers to them. TCRdb processed the RACE reads anew with MiXCR; each CDR3 protein has one entry. The data hold around 360,000 distinct CDR3 sequences, with roughly 6.3% observed a single time. This sample comprised whole blood, obtained in connection with sensitization to the hapten diphenylcyclopropenone (DPC). This sequence was found in a woman aged 18 to 35 with alopecia areata. Some clones in this sample may be carry-over from other donors' samples.

The CDR3 sequence is CATTRRGGTKSKDTQYF. The CDR3 coding sequence is TGTGCCACCACCCGTAGGGGGGGCACGAAGAGCAAAGATACGCAGTATTTT. The chain couples TRBV11-2 to TRBJ2-3; possibly TRBD2 for D (7 bases). CDR3 length: 17 amino acids. CDR1 and CDR2 from the germline V gene are SGHAT and FQNNGV.